The clone carrying this T cell receptor beta chain was observed a single time. Its antigen is still unknown. The entry originates in a study of cytomegalovirus exposure and HLA in healthy donors. Notes on the study in general: It was confirmed in vitro that a few of the CMV-associated chains were specific for CMV antigens. Later analysis demonstrated an association between a missense DCLRE1C variant and TCR beta V- and J-gene trimming. Among donors in an Asian-associated ancestry cluster, a later analysis reportedly found fewer N-insertions than the roughly 610-donor mean.

The study ran its PCR with 60 Vbeta and 13 Jbeta primers. Assay used: immunoSEQ multiplex PCR; TCRdb lists only in-frame clones, some missing. Found here are just over 150,000 clones, nearly 80% of them singletons; the top ten hold around 0.98%. CDR1 and CDR2 (germline): SGHTA, FQGNSA. V lost 3 bases to trimming and J lost 4 bases, with 13 bases between them. The CDR3 covers 15 residues. At sampling all donors were nominally healthy, likely with unrecorded immune exposures. Sequenced material: PBMCs. The source of this sequence is a woman between 45 and 60 years old in good health and CMV-seropositive. This chain joins TRBV7-2 and TRBJ1-5; a weak D match, TRBD1 (5 bases). CDR3 protein: CASSFGARENQPQHF. CDR3 coding DNA: TGTGCCAGCAGCTTTGGGGCGCGGGAGAATCAGCCCCAGCATTTT.